The clone carrying this T cell receptor (beta chain) was observed a single time. In the authors' workflow: ImmunoSEQ output held junction-only sequences without quality scores, so filtering differed. Clones were sequenced by immunoSEQ multiplex PCR, and TCRdb holds only the in-frame ones, with some missing. D and trimming come from the DNA, and the V and J calls and clone size come from that table. The data show approximately 97,000 clones, roughly two thirds seen once. The CDR3 totals 15 residues. Germline values: CDR1 SGHAT, CDR2 FQNNGV. With 2 bases clipped from V and 4 bases from J, the junction kept 4 bases outside the gene matches. The sample belongs to a study of shared clonotypes between healthy human individuals.

The sequenced material came from memory CD8+ T cells sorted from blood. Subset reported: CD45RO+ cells pooled with CCR7-negative TemRA cells. This chain connects TRBV11-2 to TRBJ2-3, with 9 bases matching TRBD2. The TCR originated in a man between 25 and 39 years old in good health. The CDR3 DNA is TGTGCCAGCAGCTTACGAGCGGGAGGATCAGATACGCAGTATTTT. Amino acid sequence: CASSLRAGGSDTQYF. Filled out from reference TRBV11-2 and TRBJ2-3, the complete variable domain reads EAGVAQSPRYKIIEKRQSVAFWCNPISGHATLYWYQQILGQGPKLLIQFQNNGVVDDSQLPKDRFSAERLKGVDSTLKIQPAKLEDSAVYLCASSLRAGGSDTQYFGPGTRLTVL.